A selection of T cell receptor beta chains follows, all from one sample in a study of control samples from healthy donors and cancer patients. Here immunoSEQ multiplex PCR was the method, and the copy in TCRdb shows in-frame clones only, minus some. The sample lists about 120,000 clones, 75% to 90% occurring once. The sequenced material came from PBMCs. These receptors were obtained from a woman in her 50s with colorectal cancer. Each CDR3 is given with its conserved first and last residue. Fields, in order: V gene, D gene, clone size, J gene, CDR3 DNA, CDR3 protein. D genes are given only for firm matches. Size is stated for part of the rows, as once, few or many counts, or as a class when the clone is expanded.

TRBV7-9,NA,NA,TRBJ2-2,TGTGCCAGCAGCTCCGAAGCCGGGGAGCTGTTTTTT,CASSSEAGELFF
TRBV27,NA,NA,TRBJ1-5,TGTGCCAGCAGTTTCCGAGAGGGTCAGCCCCAGCATTTT,CASSFREGQPQHF
TRBV3-1/TRBV3-2,NA,NA,TRBJ1-2,TGTGCCAGCAGCCCGGACACTTTGTCTGGCTACACCTTC,CASSPDTLSGYTF
TRBV5-1,NA,NA,TRBJ1-1,TGCGCCAGCAGCAGTGGACAGTTGGGCACTGAAGCTTTCTTT,CASSSGQLGTEAFF
TRBV5-4,NA,NA,TRBJ1-1,TGTGCCAGCAGCTTGGCCTCGGTGGGGGGCACTGAAGCTTTCTTT,CASSLASVGGTEAFF
TRBV6-2/TRBV6-3,NA,few,TRBJ1-2,TGTGCCAGCAGTTACGGCGTTGGCTACACCTTC,CASSYGVGYTF
TRBV28,NA,NA,TRBJ2-5,TGTGCCAGCAGTTTATGGCAGGGACGGCAAGAGACCCAGTACTTC,CASSLWQGRQETQYF
TRBV3-1/TRBV3-2,TRBD1,NA,TRBJ1-2,TGTGCCAGCAGGAGGGACAGGGGCCAGGGCTATGGCTACACCTTC,CASRRDRGQGYGYTF
TRBV19,NA,NA,TRBJ2-3,TGTGCCAGTAGTATTAAGGTGGGGGGAGGTCGAGCAGATACGCAGTATTTT,CASSIKVGGGRADTQYF
TRBV5-6,TRBD1,NA,TRBJ2-3,TGTGCCAGCAGCTTGTCATATTCTTTAGACAGGGACACAGATACGCAGTATTTT,CASSLSYSLDRDTDTQYF
TRBV25-1,NA,NA,TRBJ2-1,TGTGCCAGCAGAAAGCTGGGCCCGAGGCACAATGAGCAGTTCTTC,CASRKLGPRHNEQFF
TRBV18,NA,NA,TRBJ1-3,TGTGCCAGTTCACCACCCAGGGATGGAAACACCATATATTTT,CASSPPRDGNTIYF
TRBV3-1/TRBV3-2,NA,NA,TRBJ2-1,TGTGCCAGCGAGCGGAGCGGAACACCCAATGAGCAGTTCTTC,CASERSGTPNEQFF
TRBV19,NA,NA,TRBJ2-6,TGTGCCAGTACCTACATCTCTGGGGCCAACGTCCTGACTTTC,CASTYISGANVLTF
TRBV5-1,TRBD1,few,TRBJ1-2,TGCGCCAGCAGCCCGACAGGGGACTATGGCTACACCTTC,CASSPTGDYGYTF
TRBV5-7,TRBD2,NA,TRBJ2-7,TGTGCCAGCAGCTTGGGTAGCGGGAGCTCCTACGAGCAGTACTTC,CASSLGSGSSYEQYF
TRBV10-3,NA,once,TRBJ1-1,TGTGCCATCAGTGAGTCGACCTCTGAAGCTTTCTTT,CAISESTSEAFF
TRBV6-5,NA,NA,TRBJ1-2,TGTGCCAGCAGCCCCAGCGGGGATTATGGCTACACCTTC,CASSPSGDYGYTF
TRBV7-3,NA,once,TRBJ1-1,TGTGCCAGCAGCTCTACAGGGCCTAACACTGAAGCTTTCTTT,CASSSTGPNTEAFF
TRBV3-1/TRBV3-2,TRBD2,NA,TRBJ2-2,TGTGCCAGCAGCCAAGGAACCGGGGGGACTCCCATCGGGGAGCTGTTTTTT,CASSQGTGGTPIGELFF
TRBV3-1/TRBV3-2,NA,NA,TRBJ1-3,TGTGCCAGCAGCCAGATGAGGGGCGCATCCTCTGGAAACACCATATATTTT,CASSQMRGASSGNTIYF
TRBV6-5,NA,NA,TRBJ1-2,TGTGCCAGCAGGACACCAATCCCTTATGGCTACACCTTC,CASRTPIPYGYTF
TRBV19,TRBD1,NA,TRBJ1-5,TGTGCCACAAGATCGGACAGGCGACTCAGTAGCAATCAGCCCCAGCATTTT,CATRSDRRLSSNQPQHF
TRBV5-5,TRBD1,NA,TRBJ2-7,TGTGCCAGCAGCTATGACAGGGACTACGAGCAGTACTTC,CASSYDRDYEQYF
TRBV7-8,NA,NA,TRBJ1-1,TGTGCCAGCAGCCCCCTGAACACTGAAGCTTTCTTT,CASSPLNTEAFF
TRBV2,TRBD1,NA,TRBJ1-6,TGTGCCAGCAGGGCCGGGACAGGGGATAATTCACCCCTCCACTTT,CASRAGTGDNSPLHF
TRBV12-3/TRBV12-4,NA,NA,TRBJ2-5,TGTGCCAGCAGTCGGTCGCGGGAGACCCAGTACTTC,CASSRSRETQYF
TRBV2,TRBD1,few,TRBJ2-1,TGTGCCAGCGGGACAGGGGGTCGGTCGCAGTTCTTC,CASGTGGRSQFF
TRBV28,TRBD1,NA,TRBJ2-3,TGTGCCAGCAGTTTAGGGACAGGGGCCACAGATACGCAGTATTTT,CASSLGTGATDTQYF
TRBV7-2,NA,NA,TRBJ2-5,TGTGCCAGCAGCTTAGCGTGGGGGGTAGGCCAAGAGACCCAGTACTTC,CASSLAWGVGQETQYF
TRBV2,NA,NA,TRBJ2-3,TGTGCCAGCAGTGAGGGGGCAGATACGCAGTATTTT,CASSEGADTQYF
TRBV2,NA,NA,TRBJ1-2,TGTGCCAGCAGTGACGCCTCTTACTGGGGCTACACCTTC,CASSDASYWGYTF
TRBV5-5,NA,NA,TRBJ2-4,TGTGCCAGCAGCTTGCGAGTAGCCAAAAACATTCAGTACTTC,CASSLRVAKNIQYF
TRBV5-1,TRBD2,NA,TRBJ2-1,TGCGCCAGCAGCCCGGCGGGACTAGCACCTTACAATGAGCAGTTCTTC,CASSPAGLAPYNEQFF
TRBV28,NA,NA,TRBJ2-5,TGTGCCAGCAGTTTATCGGGGTCGGCCCAGACCCAGTACTTC,CASSLSGSAQTQYF
TRBV3-1/TRBV3-2,TRBD1,NA,TRBJ2-2,TGTGCCAGCAGCCTTACAGGGGACACCGGGGAGCTGTTTTTT,CASSLTGDTGELFF
TRBV5-6,NA,NA,TRBJ2-7,TGTGCCAGCAGCGATCTTAGGACAGTCCCCGAGCAGTACTTC,CASSDLRTVPEQYF
TRBV28,TRBD1,NA,TRBJ2-6,TGTGCCAGCACCGAGCTCCCAGGGACAGGGGGATCTGGGGCCAACGTCCTGACTTTC,CASTELPGTGGSGANVLTF
TRBV7-7,NA,NA,TRBJ2-7,TGTGCTAGCAGCCCGTCGACAGGCGCCTACGAGCAGTACTTC,CASSPSTGAYEQYF
TRBV7-6,TRBD2,NA,TRBJ2-5,TGTGCCAGCGGACCCGGAGCGGGAGGGACCGAGACCCAGTACTTC,CASGPGAGGTETQYF
TRBV10-3,TRBD1,NA,TRBJ1-2,TGTGCCATCAGTAGTACGACAGGGGACAAGAGAGGCTACACCTTC,CAISSTTGDKRGYTF